Listed below are T cell receptor beta chains from one sample, sequenced in a study of blood T cells in healthy people across ages. TCRdb reprocessed the 5' RACE reads via MiXCR and lists one record per CDR3 protein. The sample consists of more than 600,000 distinct CDR3 sequences, about 25% of them appearing once. This sample also belongs to another study, concerning T cells of mothers and their children.

The sample consisted of blood. These receptor sequences come from a boy younger than 18 in good health. CDR3s include the opening cysteine and the closing phenylalanine or tryptophan. Each record gives: CDR3 length, J gene, V gene, D gene, clone size, CDR3 DNA, CDR3 protein. D genes are given only for firm matches. Not every row has a clone size; where given, it reads once, few, many or a size class.

CDR3 length: 13
J gene: TRBJ2-7
V gene: TRBV27
D gene: .
clone size: .
CDR3 DNA: TGTGCCAGCAGCCATCTAAGCACAGACGAGCAGTACTTC
CDR3 protein: CASSHLSTDEQYF

CDR3 length: 15
J gene: TRBJ2-1
V gene: TRBV24-1
D gene: TRBD2
clone size: few
CDR3 DNA: TGTGCCACCAACGAAGGACTAGCGGGAGTCAATGAGCAGTTCTTC
CDR3 protein: CATNEGLAGVNEQFF

CDR3 length: 12
J gene: TRBJ1-2
V gene: TRBV28
D gene: .
clone size: .
CDR3 DNA: TGTGCCAGCAGCACAGGGACCTATGGCTACACCTTC
CDR3 protein: CASSTGTYGYTF

CDR3 length: 15
J gene: TRBJ2-1
V gene: TRBV10-3
D gene: TRBD2
clone size: .
CDR3 DNA: TGTGCCATCAGTGAGTCTAGCGGGGGTGTCAATGAGCAGTTCTTC
CDR3 protein: CAISESSGGVNEQFF

CDR3 length: 20
J gene: TRBJ2-6
V gene: TRBV13
D gene: .
clone size: .
CDR3 DNA: TGTGCCAGCAGCCTATTCCCGACGGGGGCACCTAACTCTGGGGCCAACGTCCTGACTTTC
CDR3 protein: CASSLFPTGAPNSGANVLTF

CDR3 length: 13
J gene: TRBJ2-4
V gene: TRBV10-1
D gene: .
clone size: few
CDR3 DNA: TGCGCCAGCAGTTACGCAGGGGAAAACATTCAGTACTTC
CDR3 protein: CASSYAGENIQYF

CDR3 length: 17
J gene: TRBJ2-7
V gene: TRBV20-1
D gene: TRBD2
clone size: few
CDR3 DNA: TGCAGTGCTAGAGATGTGTCTAGCGGGACCCCCTCCTACGAGCAGTACTTC
CDR3 protein: CSARDVSSGTPSYEQYF

CDR3 length: 15
J gene: TRBJ2-7
V gene: TRBV2
D gene: TRBD2
clone size: few
CDR3 DNA: TGTGCCAGCAGGAATAGCGGGCCCTCTTCCTACGAGCAGTACTTC
CDR3 protein: CASRNSGPSSYEQYF

CDR3 length: 14
J gene: TRBJ2-7
V gene: TRBV7-3
D gene: TRBD2
clone size: few
CDR3 DNA: TGTGCCAGCAGCCCCCTCGCGGGAGGAAACGAGCAGTACTTC
CDR3 protein: CASSPLAGGNEQYF

CDR3 length: 17
J gene: TRBJ2-3
V gene: TRBV7-3
D gene: TRBD2
clone size: few
CDR3 DNA: TGTGCCAGCAGCTCAAGACTAGCGGGAGAATTAGCAGATACGCAGTATTTT
CDR3 protein: CASSSRLAGELADTQYF

CDR3 length: 15
J gene: TRBJ1-4
V gene: TRBV28
D gene: .
clone size: few
CDR3 DNA: TGTGCCAGCAGCCCCCACGAGGGTCAAAATGAAAAACTGTTTTTT
CDR3 protein: CASSPHEGQNEKLFF

CDR3 length: 11
J gene: TRBJ2-1
V gene: TRBV6-5
D gene: .
clone size: few
CDR3 DNA: TGTGCCAGCAGTTACTTGACTGATCAGTTCTTC
CDR3 protein: CASSYLTDQFF

CDR3 length: 14
J gene: TRBJ1-2
V gene: TRBV12-3/TRBV12-4
D gene: TRBD1
clone size: few
CDR3 DNA: TGTGCCAGCAGTCCCCGCAGGGGGAACTATGGCTACACCTTC
CDR3 protein: CASSPRRGNYGYTF

CDR3 length: 14
J gene: TRBJ2-7
V gene: TRBV6-5
D gene: .
clone size: .
CDR3 DNA: TGTGCCAGCAGTTACTCCCGCTTCTACTACGAGCAGTACTTC
CDR3 protein: CASSYSRFYYEQYF

CDR3 length: 14
J gene: TRBJ2-7
V gene: TRBV20-1
D gene: TRBD1
clone size: .
CDR3 DNA: TGCAGTGCGGACGCCGGGACAGGGAGTCACGAGCAGTACTTC
CDR3 protein: CSADAGTGSHEQYF

CDR3 length: 14
J gene: TRBJ2-5
V gene: TRBV20-1
D gene: TRBD1
clone size: .
CDR3 DNA: TGCAGTGCTCCGTCCCCGGGACAGGGCCACGGGCAGTACTTC
CDR3 protein: CSAPSPGQGHGQYF

CDR3 length: 20
J gene: TRBJ2-3
V gene: TRBV7-9
D gene: .
clone size: .
CDR3 DNA: TGTGCCAGCAGCTCGGGTCCGGGTCTGACTCCACCCGATCCCGTTCGCACGCAGTATTTT
CDR3 protein: CASSSGPGLTPPDPVRTQYF

CDR3 length: 12
J gene: TRBJ1-4
V gene: TRBV12-3/TRBV12-4
D gene: .
clone size: .
CDR3 DNA: TGTGCCAGCAGTAGCCATGGTGAAAAACTGTTTTTT
CDR3 protein: CASSSHGEKLFF

CDR3 length: 12
J gene: TRBJ1-1
V gene: TRBV20-1
D gene: TRBD1
clone size: .
CDR3 DNA: TGCAGTGCTAGGGCTACAGGGGTTGAAGCTTTCTTT
CDR3 protein: CSARATGVEAFF

CDR3 length: 17
J gene: TRBJ2-5
V gene: TRBV4-3
D gene: TRBD2
clone size: .
CDR3 DNA: TGCGCCAGCAGCCAAGATGAAAGCGGGGGGCAGCAAGAGACCCAGTACTTC
CDR3 protein: CASSQDESGGQQETQYF

CDR3 length: 14
J gene: TRBJ2-7
V gene: TRBV5-1
D gene: .
clone size: many
CDR3 DNA: TGCGCCAGCAGCACTGGGACATCCTCCTACGAGCAGTACTTC
CDR3 protein: CASSTGTSSYEQYF

CDR3 length: 17
J gene: TRBJ2-7
V gene: TRBV5-1
D gene: TRBD2
clone size: few
CDR3 DNA: TGCGCCAGCAGCTTAACGGGCAGCGGAGGACTAGCGGGGGAGCAGTACTTC
CDR3 protein: CASSLTGSGGLAGEQYF

CDR3 length: 15
J gene: TRBJ2-3
V gene: TRBV5-1
D gene: TRBD1
clone size: .
CDR3 DNA: TGCGCCAGCAGCTCCAAACAGGGGAGCACAGATACGCAGTATTTT
CDR3 protein: CASSSKQGSTDTQYF

CDR3 length: 12
J gene: TRBJ2-7
V gene: TRBV2
D gene: .
clone size: many
CDR3 DNA: TGTGCCAGCAGTGGAGGACCCTACGAGCAGTACTTC
CDR3 protein: CASSGGPYEQYF

CDR3 length: 14
J gene: TRBJ2-1
V gene: TRBV6-6
D gene: TRBD2
clone size: .
CDR3 DNA: TGTGCCAGCCTCCGGGACTACACCCTCAATGAGCAGTTCTTC
CDR3 protein: CASLRDYTLNEQFF

CDR3 length: 17
J gene: TRBJ2-3
V gene: TRBV5-5
D gene: .
clone size: .
CDR3 DNA: TGTGCCAGCAGCGCGACCGCCACCCGGGGAGGCACAGATACGCAGTATTTT
CDR3 protein: CASSATATRGGTDTQYF

CDR3 length: 16
J gene: TRBJ2-1
V gene: TRBV7-9
D gene: TRBD2
clone size: .
CDR3 DNA: TGTGCCAGCAGCTTAGTAACTAGCGGAGGACCCCATGAGCAGTTCTTC
CDR3 protein: CASSLVTSGGPHEQFF

CDR3 length: 12
J gene: TRBJ1-2
V gene: TRBV20-1
D gene: .
clone size: few
CDR3 DNA: TGCAGTGCTATGGGGGGGACCTATGGCTACACCTTC
CDR3 protein: CSAMGGTYGYTF

CDR3 length: 15
J gene: TRBJ1-2
V gene: TRBV20-1
D gene: TRBD1
clone size: few
CDR3 DNA: TGCAGTGCCCGACTTCCAGGACAGGGGGCAGTTGGAGTAACCTTC
CDR3 protein: CSARLPGQGAVGVTF

CDR3 length: 16
J gene: TRBJ2-1
V gene: TRBV11-1
D gene: .
clone size: few
CDR3 DNA: TGTGCCAGCAGCGGCAGTAGCGGAGTCTCCTACAATGAGCAGTTCTTC
CDR3 protein: CASSGSSGVSYNEQFF

CDR3 length: 13
J gene: TRBJ1-4
V gene: TRBV29-1
D gene: .
clone size: .
CDR3 DNA: TGCAGCGTTCACTCCGGGACCCATGAAAAACTGTTTTTT
CDR3 protein: CSVHSGTHEKLFF

CDR3 length: 14
J gene: TRBJ2-3
V gene: TRBV20-1
D gene: .
clone size: many
CDR3 DNA: TGCAGTGCTAGAGGGGGAGTTAGTGCAGATACGCAGTATTTT
CDR3 protein: CSARGGVSADTQYF

CDR3 length: 14
J gene: TRBJ1-1
V gene: TRBV27
D gene: .
clone size: few
CDR3 DNA: TGTGCCAGCAGCCCAGGGGACGGGGGGCCTGAAGCTTTCTTT
CDR3 protein: CASSPGDGGPEAFF

CDR3 length: 14
J gene: TRBJ1-1
V gene: TRBV5-1
D gene: .
clone size: few
CDR3 DNA: TGCGCCAGCAGCTTGGGGTCGACGAACACTGAAGCTTTCTTT
CDR3 protein: CASSLGSTNTEAFF

CDR3 length: 14
J gene: TRBJ2-7
V gene: TRBV10-3
D gene: .
clone size: .
CDR3 DNA: TGTGCCATCTGTCCGGACAGTGGCTCCTACGAGCAGTACTTC
CDR3 protein: CAICPDSGSYEQYF

CDR3 length: 16
J gene: TRBJ2-7
V gene: TRBV7-2
D gene: .
clone size: .
CDR3 DNA: TGTGCCAGCAGCCCTAGAACACTCAAGCCTCGGAACGAGCAGTACTTC
CDR3 protein: CASSPRTLKPRNEQYF

CDR3 length: 16
J gene: TRBJ2-1
V gene: TRBV7-9
D gene: TRBD2
clone size: .
CDR3 DNA: TGTGCCAGCAGTCATTTACTAGCGGGAGACAGGAATGAGCAGTTCTTC
CDR3 protein: CASSHLLAGDRNEQFF

CDR3 length: 16
J gene: TRBJ1-1
V gene: TRBV4-3
D gene: .
clone size: few
CDR3 DNA: TGCGCCAGCAGCCAAGATTACGGGTTGGGGAACACTGAAGCTTTCTTT
CDR3 protein: CASSQDYGLGNTEAFF

CDR3 length: 18
J gene: TRBJ2-1
V gene: TRBV2
D gene: .
clone size: few
CDR3 DNA: TGTGCCAGCAGTGACGCGAGGGCAGGGCCCTCGAACGTGTATGAGCAGTTCTTC
CDR3 protein: CASSDARAGPSNVYEQFF

CDR3 length: 13
J gene: TRBJ2-7
V gene: TRBV27
D gene: .
clone size: few
CDR3 DNA: TGTGCCAGCAGTTTATCGATTTCCCACGAGCAGTACTTC
CDR3 protein: CASSLSISHEQYF

CDR3 length: 16
J gene: TRBJ2-3
V gene: TRBV4-1
D gene: .
clone size: .
CDR3 DNA: TGCGCCAGCAGCCAAGGCCCGGGATTAAGCACAGATACGCAGTATTTT
CDR3 protein: CASSQGPGLSTDTQYF

CDR3 length: 14
J gene: TRBJ2-7
V gene: TRBV7-9
D gene: TRBD1
clone size: few
CDR3 DNA: TGTGCCAGCAGCCGGGACAGTTTGGTCTACGAGCAGTACTTC
CDR3 protein: CASSRDSLVYEQYF

CDR3 length: 17
J gene: TRBJ2-7
V gene: TRBV11-2
D gene: .
clone size: once
CDR3 DNA: TGTGCCAGCAGCCCATTCCTCTCACGCACAAGCTCCTACGAGCAGTACTTC
CDR3 protein: CASSPFLSRTSSYEQYF

CDR3 length: 15
J gene: TRBJ2-7
V gene: TRBV19
D gene: TRBD1
clone size: .
CDR3 DNA: TGTGCCGGTAGTCCCCGGGACAGGGGACAGGACGAGCAGTACTTC
CDR3 protein: CAGSPRDRGQDEQYF

CDR3 length: 12
J gene: TRBJ2-7
V gene: TRBV3-1
D gene: .
clone size: .
CDR3 DNA: TGTGCCAGCAGCCAAGACGTCTACGAGCAGTACTTC
CDR3 protein: CASSQDVYEQYF

CDR3 length: 17
J gene: TRBJ1-2
V gene: TRBV6-2/TRBV6-3
D gene: TRBD1
clone size: .
CDR3 DNA: TGTGCCAGCAGTCAAACCTTATCAGGGGGCGCGGACTATGGCTACACCTTC
CDR3 protein: CASSQTLSGGADYGYTF

CDR3 length: 15
J gene: TRBJ1-1
V gene: TRBV5-1
D gene: .
clone size: few
CDR3 DNA: TGCGCCAGCAGCTTGCGAGGGGACGGAAACACTGAAGCTTTCTTT
CDR3 protein: CASSLRGDGNTEAFF

CDR3 length: 15
J gene: TRBJ2-1
V gene: TRBV12-3/TRBV12-4
D gene: .
clone size: .
CDR3 DNA: TGTGCCAGCAGTTTAGGAGTAGGGCCGGACAATGAGCAGTTCTTC
CDR3 protein: CASSLGVGPDNEQFF

CDR3 length: 16
J gene: TRBJ2-5
V gene: TRBV5-1
D gene: TRBD2
clone size: many
CDR3 DNA: TGCGCCAGCAGCGTCGGACTAGCGGGAGCTGGGGAGACCCAGTACTTC
CDR3 protein: CASSVGLAGAGETQYF

CDR3 length: 14
J gene: TRBJ2-3
V gene: TRBV11-3
D gene: .
clone size: few
CDR3 DNA: TGTGCCAGCACGAACAGGGAAAGCACAGATACGCAGTATTTT
CDR3 protein: CASTNRESTDTQYF

CDR3 length: 15
J gene: TRBJ1-2
V gene: TRBV27
D gene: .
clone size: .
CDR3 DNA: TGTGCCAGCAGTTTATCGAGCGGGGGCAACTATGGCTACACCTTC
CDR3 protein: CASSLSSGGNYGYTF

CDR3 length: 16
J gene: TRBJ2-1
V gene: TRBV5-1
D gene: .
clone size: .
CDR3 DNA: TGCGCCAGCAGCTTAATGAGCGGAAACCTGTACAATGAGCAGTTCTTC
CDR3 protein: CASSLMSGNLYNEQFF

CDR3 length: 12
J gene: TRBJ2-5
V gene: TRBV2
D gene: .
clone size: .
CDR3 DNA: TGTGCCAGCGAGAGGGACCAAGAGACCCAGTACTTC
CDR3 protein: CASERDQETQYF

CDR3 length: 19
J gene: TRBJ1-1
V gene: TRBV7-3
D gene: TRBD1
clone size: few
CDR3 DNA: TGTGCCAGCAGCTTACGTCTGGGGGGGGCAGGGGGCTTGGACACTGAAGCTTTCTTT
CDR3 protein: CASSLRLGGAGGLDTEAFF

CDR3 length: 13
J gene: TRBJ1-3
V gene: TRBV7-3
D gene: .
clone size: few
CDR3 DNA: TGTGCCAGCAGCTTGCCCCCTGGAAACACCATATATTTT
CDR3 protein: CASSLPPGNTIYF

CDR3 length: 13
J gene: TRBJ1-5
V gene: TRBV25-1
D gene: .
clone size: .
CDR3 DNA: TGTACCAGCAGTGGTGATAGCAATCAGCCCCAGCATTTT
CDR3 protein: CTSSGDSNQPQHF

CDR3 length: 16
J gene: TRBJ2-2
V gene: TRBV6-6
D gene: TRBD2
clone size: few
CDR3 DNA: TGTGCCACCCGGACTAGCGGGGGCCCAGGGACCGGGGAGCTGTTTTTT
CDR3 protein: CATRTSGGPGTGELFF

CDR3 length: 14
J gene: TRBJ1-2
V gene: TRBV10-2
D gene: .
clone size: .
CDR3 DNA: TGCGCCGGCAGTGAGATGGACATAAACTATGGCTACACCTTC
CDR3 protein: CAGSEMDINYGYTF

CDR3 length: 15
J gene: TRBJ1-5
V gene: TRBV6-1
D gene: .
clone size: few
CDR3 DNA: TGTGCCAGCAGTTCGACTTTAACGGATAATCAGCCCCAGCATTTT
CDR3 protein: CASSSTLTDNQPQHF

CDR3 length: 16
J gene: TRBJ2-7
V gene: TRBV7-8
D gene: .
clone size: once
CDR3 DNA: TGTGCCAGCAGCTTAGGGGCAGGGGAGTTCTCCTACGAGCAGTACTTC
CDR3 protein: CASSLGAGEFSYEQYF